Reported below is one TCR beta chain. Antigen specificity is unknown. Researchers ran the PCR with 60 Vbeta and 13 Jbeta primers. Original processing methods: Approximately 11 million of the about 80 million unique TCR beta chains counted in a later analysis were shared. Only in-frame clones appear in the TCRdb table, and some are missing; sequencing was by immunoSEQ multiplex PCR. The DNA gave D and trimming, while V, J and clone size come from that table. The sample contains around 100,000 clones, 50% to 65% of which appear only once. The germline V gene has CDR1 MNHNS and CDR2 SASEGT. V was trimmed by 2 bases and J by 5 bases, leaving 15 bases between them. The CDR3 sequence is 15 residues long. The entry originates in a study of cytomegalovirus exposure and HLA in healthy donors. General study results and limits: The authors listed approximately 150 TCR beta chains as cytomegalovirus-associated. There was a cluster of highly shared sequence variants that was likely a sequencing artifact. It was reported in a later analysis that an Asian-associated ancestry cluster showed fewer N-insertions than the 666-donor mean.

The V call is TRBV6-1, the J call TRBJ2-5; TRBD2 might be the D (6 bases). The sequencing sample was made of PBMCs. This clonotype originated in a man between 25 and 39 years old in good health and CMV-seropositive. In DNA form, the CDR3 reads TGTGCCAGCAGTGAAATCGGGGGAAATCAGGAGACCCAGTACTTC. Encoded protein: CASSEIGGNQETQYF.